Listed below are T cell receptor beta chains from one sample, sequenced in a study of T cell changes during pregnancy in multiple sclerosis. Using immunoSEQ multiplex PCR, the repertoire was profiled, and TCRdb retains in-frame clones only, with some absent. The sample comprises over 65,000 clones, about 94% of which are singletons, and around 0.6% rests with the top ten. The material was peripheral blood, obtained in the third trimester of pregnancy. The receptors come from a female donor with multiple sclerosis, enrolled in a pregnancy study. The CDR3 runs from the conserved cysteine through the conserved F or W. The D gene is left open where the match is weak. Expanded clones are given a class, and other clones once, few, many or no size at all.

d_call clone_size j_call v_call cdr3_aa cdr3_nt
TRBD2 NA TRBJ2-5 TRBV7-2 CASSLGARLAEETQYF TGTGCCAGCAGCTTAGGGGCCCGACTAGCGGAAGAGACCCAGTACTTC
NA once TRBJ1-2 TRBV7-2 CASSLLGGGSGYTF TGTGCCAGCAGCTTACTTGGGGGAGGGAGTGGCTACACCTTC
TRBD2 NA TRBJ2-7 TRBV4-3 CASSQEAGRSYEQYF TGCGCCAGCAGCCAAGAAGCGGGGCGCTCCTACGAGCAGTACTTC
NA once TRBJ1-2 TRBV5-5 CASSRERRGKGYTF TGTGCCAGCAGCCGCGAGAGAAGGGGCAAAGGCTACACCTTC
NA NA TRBJ1-1 TRBV9 CASSRTGGNTEAFF TGTGCCAGCAGCCGAACCGGGGGTAACACTGAAGCTTTCTTT
NA NA TRBJ1-5 TRBV10-1 CASSEWGRGYSNQPQHF TGCGCCAGCAGTGAGTGGGGCAGGGGCTATAGCAATCAGCCCCAGCATTTT
NA NA TRBJ1-2 TRBV7-3 CASSVQGSYGYTF TGTGCCAGCAGCGTACAGGGTAGCTATGGCTACACCTTC
NA NA TRBJ2-1 TRBV7-2 CASSQVNEQFF TGTGCCAGCAGCCAGGTTAATGAGCAGTTCTTC
NA NA TRBJ1-5 TRBV6-5 CASSYAEDQPQHF TGTGCCAGCAGTTACGCAGAGGATCAGCCCCAGCATTTT
TRBD1 NA TRBJ2-1 TRBV6-5 CASVTGGAKFF TGTGCCAGCGTTACAGGGGGCGCAAAGTTCTTC
NA NA TRBJ1-3 TRBV9 CASSGRGIGGNTIYF TGTGCCAGCAGCGGAAGGGGTATCGGTGGAAACACCATATATTTT
NA NA TRBJ1-2 TRBV18 CASSPLTDEGYTF TGTGCCAGCTCACCATTGACAGATGAGGGCTACACCTTC
NA NA TRBJ1-1 TRBV15 CATSRDINTEAFF TGTGCCACCAGCAGGGACATAAACACTGAAGCTTTCTTT
NA once TRBJ2-5 TRBV7-2 CASSLDSGETQYF TGTGCCAGCAGCTTAGACTCAGGGGAGACCCAGTACTTC
NA NA TRBJ2-1 TRBV7-2 CASSLGATGGNEQFF TGTGCCAGCAGCTTAGGAGCGACCGGGGGCAATGAGCAGTTCTTC
NA NA TRBJ1-6 TRBV28 CASSLPGQSYNSPLHF TGTGCCAGCAGTTTACCCGGACAGTCCTATAATTCACCCCTCCACTTT
TRBD1 NA TRBJ1-1 TRBV7-3 CASSFTGGSGTEAFF TGTGCCAGCAGCTTTACAGGGGGCAGCGGGACTGAAGCTTTCTTT
NA NA TRBJ1-2 TRBV6-1 CASSPGIFYGYTF TGTGCCAGCAGTCCAGGGATATTCTATGGCTACACCTTC
NA NA TRBJ1-2 TRBV7-9 CASSLERYGYTF TGTGCCAGCAGCTTAGAGCGCTATGGCTACACCTTC
NA NA TRBJ1-2 TRBV7-9 CASSLKWEEKGRGGYGYTF TGTGCCAGCAGCTTAAAGTGGGAAGAGAAGGGGAGGGGCGGATATGGCTACACCTTC
TRBD1 NA TRBJ2-5 TRBV5-5 CASSSVRGGAETQYF TGTGCCAGCAGCTCCGTGAGAGGGGGCGCTGAGACCCAGTACTTC
TRBD2 once TRBJ2-1 TRBV9 CASSPPGTSVHEQFF TGTGCCAGCAGCCCCCCCGGGACTAGTGTCCATGAGCAGTTCTTC
TRBD1 NA TRBJ1-2 TRBV5-6 CASSVDRDYGYTF TGTGCCAGCAGCGTGGACAGGGACTATGGCTACACCTTC
TRBD2 NA TRBJ2-2 TRBV19 CASSSKSMVVAGDTGELFF TGTGCCAGTAGTTCAAAATCTATGGTAGTAGCGGGGGACACCGGGGAGCTGTTTTTT
NA NA TRBJ1-2 TRBV6-5 CASSYEVGGTNYGYTF TGTGCCAGCAGTTACGAGGTCGGCGGTACTAACTATGGCTACACCTTC
TRBD1 few TRBJ1-2 TRBV19 CASSIVGQAYGYTF TGTGCCAGTAGTATAGTAGGACAGGCCTATGGCTACACCTTC
NA NA TRBJ2-5 TRBV6-6 CASSYPRGKEETQYF TGTGCCAGCAGTTACCCCCGAGGAAAAGAAGAGACCCAGTACTTC
TRBD1 few TRBJ2-4 TRBV7-2 CASSINRGGNIQYF TGTGCCAGCAGCATCAACAGGGGCGGGAACATTCAGTACTTC
TRBD1 NA TRBJ2-4 TRBV23-1 CASSQSSGGGNIQYF TGCGCCAGCAGTCAATCATCAGGGGGCGGGAACATTCAGTACTTC
NA once TRBJ2-1 TRBV7-2 CASSRADVGGEQFF TGTGCCAGCAGTCGGGCCGACGTCGGGGGTGAGCAGTTCTTC
NA NA TRBJ2-5 TRBV5-6 CASSLAREQYF TGTGCCAGCAGCTTGGCAAGGGAGCAGTACTTC
TRBD1 once TRBJ1-5 TRBV4-1 CASSPIAGTGDQPQHF TGCGCCAGCAGCCCGATCGCCGGGACAGGAGATCAGCCCCAGCATTTT
NA NA TRBJ1-2 TRBV4-3 CASSQDNFAPRGYTF TGCGCCAGCAGCCAAGATAATTTCGCCCCGCGGGGCTACACCTTC
NA NA TRBJ2-7 TRBV6-5 CASYSGTYSYEQYF TGTGCCAGCTACTCCGGGACATACTCCTACGAGCAGTACTTC
NA NA TRBJ2-3 TRBV9 CASSGGPTDTQYF TGTGCCAGCAGCGGGGGGCCCACAGATACGCAGTATTTT
TRBD1 NA TRBJ2-7 TRBV10-1 CASIQSAENRGYEQYF TGCGCCAGCATCCAGTCGGCGGAAAACAGGGGCTACGAGCAGTACTTC
NA NA TRBJ2-7 TRBV19 CASSLTGYEQYF TGTGCCAGTAGTCTCACTGGCTACGAGCAGTACTTC
NA NA TRBJ1-2 TRBV19 CASSMRQGLANYGYTF TGTGCCAGTAGTATGAGGCAGGGCCTAGCTAACTATGGCTACACCTTC
TRBD1 NA TRBJ1-1 TRBV6-4 CASRLTGAHTEAFF TGTGCCAGCAGGCTGACAGGGGCCCACACTGAAGCTTTCTTT
TRBD2 few TRBJ2-5 TRBV6-1 CASSELAGGPETQYF TGTGCCAGCAGTGAATTAGCGGGGGGGCCAGAGACCCAGTACTTC
NA NA TRBJ1-1 TRBV6-5 CASKKRGKRPEAFF TGTGCCAGCAAAAAACGAGGGAAACGGCCTGAAGCTTTCTTT
NA NA TRBJ2-3 TRBV7-6 CASSSQGEGDTQYF TGTGCCAGCAGCTCCCAAGGGGAAGGGGATACGCAGTATTTT
NA NA TRBJ1-6 TRBV7-9 CASSLEQYNSPLHF TGTGCCAGCAGCTTAGAACAGTATAATTCACCCCTCCACTTT
NA NA TRBJ2-7 TRBV4-1 CASSQGVYYEQYF TGCGCCAGCAGCCAAGGAGTTTACTACGAGCAGTACTTC
TRBD1 NA TRBJ1-6 TRBV28 CASSSLGQGEFDSPLHF TGTGCCAGCAGTTCCCTGGGACAGGGAGAGTTTGATTCACCCCTCCACTTT
NA NA TRBJ1-2 TRBV6-1 CASRSDGGGYTF TGTGCCAGCAGGTCGGACGGGGGTGGCTACACCTTC
TRBD1 NA TRBJ2-4 TRBV15 CATSRDRDRGTTGYF TGTGCCACCAGCAGAGATCGGGACAGGGGAACTACGGGGTACTTC
TRBD2 NA TRBJ2-1 TRBV9 CASSVGLAGGNQRSSYNEQFF TGTGCCAGCAGCGTAGGACTAGCGGGGGGTAATCAAAGGAGCTCCTACAATGAGCAGTTCTTC
NA NA TRBJ2-2 TRBV29-1 CSAEGDTGELFF TGCAGCGCCGAAGGGGACACCGGGGAGCTGTTTTTT
NA NA TRBJ2-7 TRBV25-1 CASSEAGASPYEQYF TGTGCCAGCAGTGAAGCGGGGGCCTCACCCTACGAGCAGTACTTC